The next 15 T cell receptor beta chains were all read from a single sample in a study of graft-versus-host responses after intestinal transplantation. Clones were sequenced by immunoSEQ multiplex PCR, and TCRdb holds only the in-frame ones, with some missing. The sample records approximately 99,000 clones, roughly 91% being singletons. Their antigens remain unidentified. The sample in question was unstimulated CD4+ T cells sorted from spleen or lymph node cells, obtained before transplant. These receptors originate from a human donor who was the organ donor for an intestinal transplant.

This chain uses TRBV29-1 with TRBJ2-7, with D possibly being TRBD1 (5 bases). CDR3 length: 12 amino acids. V was pared by 4 bases and J by 1 base, with 8 bases between. Germline values: CDR1 SQVTM, CDR2 ANQGSEA. The CDR3, as DNA: TGCAGCGTTGTAGGGGATTCCTACGAGCAGTACTTC. Amino acid sequence: CSVVGDSYEQYF.

The chain uses TRBV18 and TRBJ1-1, with TRBD1 matching 8 bases. Germline V gene sequence: CDR1 KGHSH, CDR2 LQKENI. V dropped 4 bases and J dropped 5; count of bases not matched to a gene: 0. The CDR3 consists of 12 residues. CDR3 protein: CASSRTGTEAFF. CDR3 DNA: TGTGCCAGCTCACGGACAGGGACTGAAGCTTTCTTT.

V and J are TRBV5-4 and TRBJ1-2; D is unresolved. This CDR3 has 15 residues. CDR1 and CDR2 from the germline V gene are SGHNT and YYREEE (reference sequence). The V gene lost 4 bases and the J gene lost 4 bases, with 17 bases spanning the gap. DNA for the CDR3: TGTGCCAGCAGCCAAGACATCGGGAGGACCTATGGCTACACCTTC. This encodes CASSQDIGRTYGYTF.

This clone has only one observation. The chain links TRBV28 to TRBJ1-5, with TRBD1 matching 10 bases. The junction had 5 bases not matched to a gene; V was cut back by 4 bases and J by 2 bases. This CDR3 contains 16 residues. Germline V gene sequence: CDR1 MDHEN, CDR2 SYDVKM. CDR3 in amino acids: CASSSRQGAGNQPQHF. DNA for the CDR3: TGTGCCAGCAGTTCCCGACAGGGGGCCGGCAATCAGCCCCAGCATTTT.

The CDR3 spells CASSDTGTHQPQHF. The CDR3 DNA reads TGTGCCAGCAGTGACACGGGAACCCATCAGCCCCAGCATTTT. The V call is TRBV7-9, the J call TRBJ1-5; D ambiguous. V was trimmed by 6 bases and J by 5 bases, leaving 14 bases between them. The CDR3 contains 14 residues. Germline lookup yields CDR1 SEHNR and CDR2 FQNEAQ (reference sequence).

This rearrangement joins TRBV9 to TRBJ2-7; 7 bases map to TRBD1. There are 15 residues in the CDR3. The germline V gene encodes CDR1 SGDLS and CDR2 YYNGEE. The V and J ends lost 0 bases and 2 bases, in that order; junction bases with no gene match: 5. This CDR3 is CASSVDEGAPYEQYF. The CDR3 coding sequence is TGTGCCAGCAGCGTAGACGAGGGGGCTCCCTACGAGCAGTACTTC.

The rearrangement joins TRBV19 to TRBJ1-2; D may be TRBD1 (5 bases). Germline-derived CDR1 and CDR2 are LNHDA and SQIVND (reference sequence). CDR3 length equals 16 residues. V lost 5 bases, J lost 3 bases, and 19 bases lay in between. The DNA of the CDR3 is TGTGCCAGTAGTCCGAGGCTGGGGACTCAAGACTATGGCTACACCTTC. Translating gives CASSPRLGTQDYGYTF.

The rearrangement joins TRBV6-1 to TRBJ1-6; 10 bases agree with TRBD1. Germline loops: CDR1 MNHNS, CDR2 SASEGT. CDR3 length equals 18 residues. V was pared by 0 bases and J by 5 bases, with 7 bases of the junction left unmatched. The CDR3 sequence is CASSEARTGGPNNSPLHF. CDR3 nucleotides: TGTGCCAGCAGTGAAGCTCGGACAGGGGGACCCAATAATTCACCCCTCCACTTT.

V usage is TRBV2 and J usage is TRBJ1-1; no clear D gene. There are 13 residues in the CDR3. The ends were cut back, 6 bases at V and 4 bases at J, with 12 bases in the middle. CDR1 is SNHLY and CDR2 is FYNNEI in the germline V gene. CDR3 bases: TGTGCCAGCAGACTGGCCGCTAGCACTGAAGCTTTCTTT. This sequence encodes CASRLAASTEAFF.

The chain joins TRBV4-1 to TRBJ1-1; the D is unclear. Trimming pared 1 base from V and 5 bases from J, leaving 11 bases between. Germline CDR1 and CDR2: MGHRA and YSYEKL. The CDR3 sequence is 14 residues long. CDR3 DNA sequence: TGCGCCAGCAGCCAAGTTATTACGGGGACTGAAGCTTTCTTT. Translating gives CASSQVITGTEAFF.

The rearrangement links TRBV7-3 to TRBJ2-3, with 8 nucleotides matching TRBD1. V gave up 0 bases and J gave up 4 bases; unmatched junction bases: 15. The CDR3 covers 19 residues. The germline V gene encodes CDR1 SGHTA and CDR2 FQGTGA. CDR3 DNA sequence: TGTGCCAGCAGCTTAACCCCACGCCGACAGGGGTCCAGCGCAGATACGCAGTATTTT. Amino acids: CASSLTPRRQGSSADTQYF. Variable domain in full (rest from reference TRBV7-3 and TRBJ2-3): GAGVSQTPSNKVTEKGKYVELRCDPISGHTALYWYRQSLGQGPEFLIYFQGTGAADDSGLPNDRFFAVRPEGSVSTLKIQRTERGDSAVYLCASSLTPRRQGSSADTQYFGPGTRLTVL.

V gene TRBV2 combines with J gene TRBJ2-7, with D tentatively TRBD1 (6 bases). Trimming removed 8 bases from V and 3 bases from J, with 8 bases in between. There are 11 residues in the CDR3. Looked up from germline, CDR1 is SNHLY and CDR2 is FYNNEI. CDR3: CASVQGYEQYF. The CDR3 nucleotides are TGTGCCAGCGTACAGGGCTACGAGCAGTACTTC. The full variable domain, rest sourced from reference TRBV2 and TRBJ2-7, is EPEVTQTPSHQVTQMGQEVILRCVPISNHLYFYWYRQILGQKVEFLVSFYNNEISEKSEIFDDQFSVERPDGSNFTLKIRSTKLEDSAMYFCASVQGYEQYFGPGTRLTVT.

V is TRBV28 and J is TRBJ2-7; D is perhaps TRBD1 (6 bases). V lost 7 bases, J lost 0 bases, and 13 bases lay in between. This CDR3 comprises 14 residues. Looked up from germline, CDR1 is MDHEN and CDR2 is SYDVKM. This CDR3 is CASTPPGVSYEQYF. CDR3 DNA sequence: TGTGCCAGCACCCCCCCAGGGGTCTCCTACGAGCAGTACTTC.

J is TRBJ1-4 and V is TRBV13, with 7 bases lining up with TRBD1. V shed 5 bases, J shed 8 bases, and the junction held 11 bases outside the gene matches. The CDR3 extends over 15 amino acids. Germline assignment: CDR1 PRHDT and CDR2 FYEKMQ (reference sequence). Here the CDR3 DNA reads TGTGCCAGCAGCCCAACAGGGGAAGAGAGGGAAAAACTGTTTTTT. This sequence encodes CASSPTGEEREKLFF.

The J gene is TRBJ2-3, the V gene TRBV7-9; 11 bases agree with TRBD1. The CDR3 contains 18 residues. The V segment lost 0 bases and the J segment 4 bases; nucleotides outside the gene matches: 9. Germline V gene sequence: CDR1 SEHNR, CDR2 FQNEAQ (reference sequence). The CDR3 protein is CASSLAKSGTGGADTQYF. CDR3 DNA: TGTGCCAGCAGCTTAGCGAAGTCCGGGACAGGGGGGGCAGATACGCAGTATTTT.